Shown below are 22 T cell receptor beta chains from a single sample sequenced in a study of blood T cell repertoires in COVID-19. Repertoires were generated with immunoSEQ multiplex PCR, while TCRdb's copy carries only in-frame clones and drops some. The sample lists approximately 140,000 clones, approximately 89% occurring once. Input material: peripheral blood. Receptors originate from a human donor in a cohort sampled during active COVID-19.

With respect to this clone: Compared with germline, one end of the junction differs, possibly owing to a read error. The gene calls are TRBV7-7 and TRBJ2-1, with D maybe TRBD2 (5 bases). Germline V gene lookup returns CDR1 SSHAT and CDR2 FNYEAQ (reference sequence). The CDR3 runs to 16 residues. Here the CDR3 DNA reads TGTGCTAGCAGCCCAGAGGTGTCGGGGTCCTACAATGAGCAGTTCTTC. It yields the protein CASSPEVSGSYNEQFF.

The V call is TRBV4-1, the J call TRBJ1-3, with TRBD1 identical over 11 bases. Germline CDR1 is MGHRA and CDR2 is YSYEKL. Trimming cost V 1 base and J 4 bases; bases outside gene matches: 3. This CDR3 is built from 16 residues. This CDR3 is CASSQGDRGRGNTIYF. For the CDR3, the DNA is TGCGCCAGCAGCCAAGGGGACAGGGGGAGAGGAAACACCATATATTTT.

This sequence joins TRBV7-6 and TRBJ2-3, with D maybe TRBD2 (5 bases). V was clipped by 2 bases and J by 0 bases, with 6 bases between them. Germline CDR1 is SGHVS and CDR2 is FNYEAQ. This CDR3 contains 14 residues. The CDR3 DNA is TGTGCCAGCAGCTTAACGGGGAGCACAGATACGCAGTATTTT. Amino acid sequence: CASSLTGSTDTQYF.

The chain employs TRBV2 and TRBJ2-2, with D perhaps matching TRBD1 (6 bases). Per the germline V gene, CDR1 is SNHLY and CDR2 is FYNNEI. The V end lost 6 bases, the J end lost 3 bases, and 14 bases lay between the germline ends. The CDR3 consists of 15 residues. This CDR3 is CASRTTGTDTGELFF. CDR3 DNA sequence: TGTGCCAGCAGGACCACAGGGACGGACACCGGGGAGCTGTTTTTT.

This clone was counted between two and nine times. The chain couples TRBV2 to TRBJ1-3; possible D gene TRBD1, 6 bases. Trimming shortened V by 5 bases and J by 0 bases, and 11 bases separated the two germline ends. This CDR3 comprises 15 residues. Germline assignment: CDR1 SNHLY and CDR2 FYNNEI. The CDR3: CASSYTGTSGNTIYF. The CDR3 bases are TGTGCCAGCAGTTACACAGGGACCTCTGGAAACACCATATATTTT.

The chain is built from TRBV19 and TRBJ2-4, with 8 bases lining up with TRBD1. V gave up 5 bases and J gave up 2 bases; unmatched junction bases: 20. There are 20 residues in the CDR3. CDR1 and CDR2 from the germline V gene are LNHDA and SQIVND (reference sequence). This CDR3 reads CASSGVYGTGSVVPKNIQYF. CDR3 DNA sequence: TGTGCCAGTAGTGGGGTCTACGGGACAGGATCCGTAGTACCCAAAAACATTCAGTACTTC.

V gene TRBV5-4 combines with J gene TRBJ2-2; 9 bases are a match to TRBD2. CDR1 and CDR2 from the germline V gene are SGHNT and YYREEE (reference sequence). There are 15 residues in the CDR3. The trim removed 1 base at V and 6 bases at J, leaving 4 bases unmatched. The CDR3 DNA follows: TGTGCCAGCAGCTTGAGGCGGGGGGGCGCCGGGGAGCTGTTTTTT. Protein product: CASSLRRGGAGELFF.

CDR3 residues: CASSQNTDGYTF. CDR3 DNA: TGCGCCAGTTCACAGAATACGGATGGCTACACCTTC. The chain employs TRBV5-1 and TRBJ1-2; D is ambiguous. The germline V gene has CDR1 SGHRS and CDR2 YFSETQ. The CDR3 loop spans 12 amino acids. V lost 8 bases and J lost 6, with 14 bases in between.

V usage is TRBV5-3 and J usage is TRBJ1-1; tentatively, D is TRBD1 (5 bases). Being an ORF, TRBV5-3 has a function that is uncertain. CDR3 size: 16 residues. The V end lost 4 bases, the J end lost 1 base, and 17 bases lay between the germline ends. The CDR3 spells CARSPSADSQNTEAFF. DNA of the CDR3: TGTGCCAGAAGCCCCAGCGCCGACAGCCAGAACACTGAAGCTTTCTTT.

This chain uses TRBV7-2 with TRBJ1-5, with 8 bases matching TRBD1. From germline, CDR1 is SGHTA and CDR2 FQGNSA. The CDR3 runs 17 residues. After removal of 5 bases from V and 0 bases from J, the junction contained 9 bases not matched to a gene. The CDR3 region is CASSAGDRRYSNQPQHF. Here the CDR3 DNA reads TGTGCCAGCAGCGCCGGGGACAGGAGATATAGCAATCAGCCCCAGCATTTT.

J is TRBJ2-1 and V is TRBV19; TRBD1 might be the D (5 bases). Germline V gives CDR1 LNHDA, CDR2 SQIVND (reference sequence). The CDR3 is made up of 11 amino acids. V was pared by 9 bases and J by 5 bases, with 8 bases between. The CDR3 sequence is CASRVNNEQFF. Written as DNA, the CDR3 is TGTGCCAGCAGGGTGAACAATGAGCAGTTCTTC.

The chain combines TRBV2 with TRBJ1-6; TRBD1 might be the D (5 bases). V lost 5 bases and J 0 bases, leaving 17 bases between the germline ends. The CDR3 has 18 residues. Germline CDR1 SNHLY, CDR2 FYNNEI. This chain's CDR3 is CASSFSPRGGSYNSPLHF. The CDR3 DNA sequence: TGTGCCAGCAGTTTTTCCCCCCGGGGGGGCTCCTATAATTCACCCCTCCACTTT.

The V call is TRBV3-1 (or the pseudogene TRBV3-2), the J call TRBJ2-7, with D unclear. Germline lookup yields CDR1 LGHDT and CDR2 YNNKEL (reference sequence). This CDR3 is 12 amino acids long. V was clipped by 1 base and J by 3 bases, with 4 bases between them. The CDR3 loop reads CASSQVGYEQYF. For the CDR3, the DNA is TGTGCCAGCAGCCAAGTCGGCTACGAGCAGTACTTC.

The rearrangement joins TRBV4-1 to TRBJ2-5; 7 bases align to TRBD2. Trimming removed 4 bases from V and 6 bases from J; junction bases left unmatched: 8. The CDR3 covers 14 residues. Germline CDR1 is MGHRA and CDR2 is YSYEKL. CDR3 region: CASSPGLRGQTQYF. Written as DNA, the CDR3 is TGCGCCAGCAGCCCGGGACTAAGGGGTCAGACCCAGTACTTC.

The chain links TRBV9 to TRBJ2-2; TRBD2 matches at 13 bases. Per germline, CDR1 SGDLS and CDR2 YYNGEE. The ends lost 6 bases at V and 8 bases at J; junction bases unmatched: 7. CDR3 length: 15 amino acids. The CDR3 reads CASTRTSGGHGELFF. The CDR3 DNA follows: TGTGCCAGCACCCGGACTAGCGGGGGTCATGGGGAGCTGTTTTTT.

The chain recombines TRBV19 with TRBJ2-3; D gene ambiguous. Germline V gives CDR1 LNHDA, CDR2 SQIVND (reference sequence). This CDR3 contains 13 residues. The ends were cut back, 3 bases at V and 2 bases at J, with 6 bases in the middle. CDR3 bases: TGTGCCAGTAGTATTGGCCTCACAGATACGCAGTATTTT. This encodes CASSIGLTDTQYF. The full variable domain, rest sourced from reference TRBV19 and TRBJ2-3, is DGGITQSPKYLFRKEGQNVTLSCEQNLNHDAMYWYRQDPGQGLRLIYYSQIVNDFQKGDIAEGYSVSREKKESFPLTVTSAQKNPTAFYLCASSIGLTDTQYFGPGTRLTVL.

Only one count was recorded for this clone. The gene calls are TRBV29-1 and TRBJ1-6; D remains ambiguous. The ends were cut back, 7 bases at V and 0 bases at J, with 7 bases in the middle. The CDR3 covers 13 residues. Germline V lookup: CDR1 SQVTM, CDR2 ANQGSEA. The CDR3 bases are TGCAGCGCCCGCGCCTCCTATAATTCACCCCTCCACTTT. Residues: CSARASYNSPLHF.

The J gene is TRBJ2-1, the V gene TRBV7-9; no definite D call. V lost 1 base and J lost 4, with 11 bases in between. This CDR3 has 15 residues. Germline assignment: CDR1 SEHNR and CDR2 FQNEAQ (reference sequence). The CDR3: CASSLVLAGYNEQFF. In DNA form, the CDR3 reads TGTGCCAGCAGCTTAGTACTCGCCGGTTACAATGAGCAGTTCTTC.

The chain uses TRBV5-4 and TRBJ2-5; a possible D gene is TRBD1 (6 bases). V was trimmed by 0 bases and J by 4 bases, leaving 10 bases between them. Germline lookup yields CDR1 SGHNT and CDR2 YYREEE (reference sequence). The CDR3 is 14 amino acids. This CDR3 reads CASSLDRVVETQYF. In DNA form, the CDR3 reads TGTGCCAGCAGCTTGGACAGGGTTGTAGAGACCCAGTACTTC.

This chain uses TRBV7-6 with TRBJ2-5; possibly TRBD1 for D (5 bases). Per germline, CDR1 SGHVS and CDR2 FNYEAQ. The CDR3 totals 16 residues. Trimming left V 5 bases short and J 5 bases short, with 21 bases between. The CDR3 protein is CASSHIPPPGQETQYF. The CDR3 DNA reads as TGTGCCAGCAGCCACATCCCACCTCCAGGGCAGGAGACCCAGTACTTC. Variable domain in full (rest from reference TRBV7-6 and TRBJ2-5): GAGVSQSPRYKVTKRGQDVALRCDPISGHVSLYWYRQALGQGPEFLTYFNYEAQQDKSGLPNDRFSAERPEGSISTLTIQRTEQRDSAMYRCASSHIPPPGQETQYFGPGTRLLVL.

The genes are TRBV7-2 and TRBJ1-2; a weak D match, TRBD1 (6 bases). Trimming shortened V by 5 bases and J by 2 bases, and 27 bases separated the two germline ends. CDR1 and CDR2 from the germline V gene are SGHTA and FQGNSA. There are 19 residues in the CDR3. The CDR3 DNA follows: TGTGCCAGCAGCCTCCCGCGCGAGAATGCCCAGGGGCAGAACTATGGCTACACCTTC. Translation: CASSLPRENAQGQNYGYTF.

CDR3 DNA: TGTGCCAGCAGCCAGAGGGGGCGGCAAGAGACCCAGTACTTC. Translation: CASSQRGRQETQYF. The V gene is TRBV4-2, the J gene TRBJ2-5; the match to TRBD1 covers 7 bases. Germline CDR1 is LGHNA and CDR2 is YNFKEQ. V was pared by 3 bases and J by 2 bases, with 3 bases of the junction left unmatched. This CDR3 has 14 residues.